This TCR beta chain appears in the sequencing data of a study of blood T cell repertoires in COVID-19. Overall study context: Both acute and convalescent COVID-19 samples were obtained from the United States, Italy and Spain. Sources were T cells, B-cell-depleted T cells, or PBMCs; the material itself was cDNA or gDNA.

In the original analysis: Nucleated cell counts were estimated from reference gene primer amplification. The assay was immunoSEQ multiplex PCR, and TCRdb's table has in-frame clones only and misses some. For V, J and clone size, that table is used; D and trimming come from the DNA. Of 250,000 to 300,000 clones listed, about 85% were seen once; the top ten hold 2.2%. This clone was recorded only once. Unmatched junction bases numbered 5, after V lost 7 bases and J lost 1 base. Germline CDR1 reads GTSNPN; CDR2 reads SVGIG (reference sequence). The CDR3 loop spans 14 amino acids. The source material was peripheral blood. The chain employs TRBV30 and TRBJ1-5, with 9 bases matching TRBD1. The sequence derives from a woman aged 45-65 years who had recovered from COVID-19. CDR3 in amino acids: CASGTGLSNQPQHF. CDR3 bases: TGTGCCTCCGGGACAGGGTTGAGCAATCAGCCCCAGCATTTT.